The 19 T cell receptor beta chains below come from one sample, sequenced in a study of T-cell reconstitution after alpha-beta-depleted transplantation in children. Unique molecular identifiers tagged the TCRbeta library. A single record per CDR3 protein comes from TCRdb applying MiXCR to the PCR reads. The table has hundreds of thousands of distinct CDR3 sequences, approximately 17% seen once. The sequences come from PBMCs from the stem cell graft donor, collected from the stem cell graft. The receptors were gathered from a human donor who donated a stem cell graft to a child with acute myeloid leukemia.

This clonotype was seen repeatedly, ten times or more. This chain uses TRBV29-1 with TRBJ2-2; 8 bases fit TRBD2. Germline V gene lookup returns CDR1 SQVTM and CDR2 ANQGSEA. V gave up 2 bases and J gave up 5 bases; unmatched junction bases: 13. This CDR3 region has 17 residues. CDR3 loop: CSVELQRLAIETGELFF. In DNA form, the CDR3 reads TGCAGCGTTGAACTACAAAGACTAGCGATTGAGACCGGGGAGCTGTTTTTT.

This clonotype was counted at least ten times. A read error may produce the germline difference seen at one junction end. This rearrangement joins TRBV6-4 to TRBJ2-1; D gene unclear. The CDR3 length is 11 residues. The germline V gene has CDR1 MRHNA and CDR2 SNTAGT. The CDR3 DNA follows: TGTGCCAGCAGAGTCGGCGCCGGGCGGCTCTTC. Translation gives CASRVGAGRLF.

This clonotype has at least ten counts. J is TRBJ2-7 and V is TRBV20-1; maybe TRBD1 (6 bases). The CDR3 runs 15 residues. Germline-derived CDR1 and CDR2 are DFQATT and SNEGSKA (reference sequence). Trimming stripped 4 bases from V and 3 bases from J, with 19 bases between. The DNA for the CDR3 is TGCAGTGCTATCCCTCCTGACAGGTCCAGCTACGAGCAGTACTTC. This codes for CSAIPPDRSSYEQYF.

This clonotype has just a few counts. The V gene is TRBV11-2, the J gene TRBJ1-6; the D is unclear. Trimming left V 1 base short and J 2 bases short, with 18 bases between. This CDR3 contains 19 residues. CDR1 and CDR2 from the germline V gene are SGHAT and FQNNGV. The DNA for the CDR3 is TGTGCCAGCAGCTTAGTGAGGCCCGGGCGTAAGACCTATAATTCACCCCTCCACTTT. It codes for CASSLVRPGRKTYNSPLHF.

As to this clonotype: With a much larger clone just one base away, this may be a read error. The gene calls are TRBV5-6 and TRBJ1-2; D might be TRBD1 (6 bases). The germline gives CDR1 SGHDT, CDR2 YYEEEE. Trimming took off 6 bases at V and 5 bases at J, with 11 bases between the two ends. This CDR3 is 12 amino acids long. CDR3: CASMIQGYGYTF. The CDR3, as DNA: TGTGCCAGCATGATCCAGGGGTATGGCTACACCTTC. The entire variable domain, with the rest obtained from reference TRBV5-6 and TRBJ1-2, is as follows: DAGVTQSPTHLIKTRGQQVTLRCSPKSGHDTVSWYQQALGQGPQFIFQYYEEEERQRGNFPDRFSGHQFPNYSSELNVNALLLGDSALYLCASMIQGYGYTFGSGTRLTVV.

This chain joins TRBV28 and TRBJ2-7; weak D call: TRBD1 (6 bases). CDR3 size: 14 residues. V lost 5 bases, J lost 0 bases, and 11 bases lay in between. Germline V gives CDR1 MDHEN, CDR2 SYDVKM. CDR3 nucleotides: TGTGCCAGCAGTACCCCGGACAGCTCCTACGAGCAGTACGTC. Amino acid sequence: CASSTPDSSYEQYV.

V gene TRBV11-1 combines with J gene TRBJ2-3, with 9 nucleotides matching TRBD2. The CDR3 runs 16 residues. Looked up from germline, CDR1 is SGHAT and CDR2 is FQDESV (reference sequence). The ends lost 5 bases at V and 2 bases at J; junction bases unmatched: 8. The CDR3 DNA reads TGTGCCAGCAGCCGAGGTTCTAGCGGGGCCACAGATACGCAGTATTTT. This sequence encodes CASSRGSSGATDTQYF.

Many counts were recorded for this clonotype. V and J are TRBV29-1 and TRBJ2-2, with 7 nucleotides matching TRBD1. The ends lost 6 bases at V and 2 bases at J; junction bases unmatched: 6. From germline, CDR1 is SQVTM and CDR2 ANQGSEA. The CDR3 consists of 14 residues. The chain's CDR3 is CSVQNRGNTGELFF. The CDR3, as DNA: TGCAGCGTACAAAACAGGGGTAACACCGGGGAGCTGTTTTTT.

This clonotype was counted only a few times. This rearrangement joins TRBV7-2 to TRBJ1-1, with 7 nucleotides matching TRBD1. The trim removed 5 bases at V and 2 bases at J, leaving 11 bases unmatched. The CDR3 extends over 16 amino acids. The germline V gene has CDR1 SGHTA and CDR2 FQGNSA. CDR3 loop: CASSLHTGQANTEAFF. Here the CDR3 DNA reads TGTGCCAGCAGCCTCCACACCGGACAGGCCAACACTGAAGCTTTCTTT.

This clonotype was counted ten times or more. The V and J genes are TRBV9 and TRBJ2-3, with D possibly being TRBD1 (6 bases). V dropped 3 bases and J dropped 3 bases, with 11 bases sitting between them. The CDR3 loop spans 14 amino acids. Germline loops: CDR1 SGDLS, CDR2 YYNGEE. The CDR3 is CASSGSQGTDTQYF. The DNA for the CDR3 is TGTGCCAGCAGCGGGAGTCAGGGGACAGATACGCAGTATTTT.

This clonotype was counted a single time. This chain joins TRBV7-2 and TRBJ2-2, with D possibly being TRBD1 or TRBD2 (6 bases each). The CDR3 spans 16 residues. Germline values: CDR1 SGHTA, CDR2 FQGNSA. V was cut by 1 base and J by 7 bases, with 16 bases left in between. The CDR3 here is CASSLGGAGVDGELFF. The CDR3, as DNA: TGTGCCAGCAGCTTAGGGGGGGCAGGAGTAGACGGGGAGCTGTTTTTT.

CDR3 sequence: CASSPIRGTPYEQYV. Here the CDR3 DNA reads TGTGCCAGCAGCCCTATCAGGGGGACTCCCTACGAGCAGTACGTC. The rearrangement links TRBV7-9 to TRBJ2-7; tentatively, D is TRBD1 (7 bases). V was cut by 5 bases and J by 2 bases, with 16 bases left in between. This CDR3 has 15 residues. Germline CDR1 SEHNR, CDR2 FQNEAQ (reference sequence).

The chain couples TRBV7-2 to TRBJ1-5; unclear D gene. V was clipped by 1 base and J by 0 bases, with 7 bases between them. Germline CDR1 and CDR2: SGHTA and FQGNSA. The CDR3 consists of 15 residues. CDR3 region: CASSLDFYSNQPQHF. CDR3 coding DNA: TGTGCCAGCAGCTTAGATTTTTATAGCAATCAGCCCCAGCATTTT.

The CDR3 sequence is CASSPPTGTNSNQPQHF. The CDR3 DNA follows: TGTGCCAGCAGTCCCCCGACCGGGACTAACAGCAATCAGCCCCAGCATTTT. The V call is TRBV28, the J call TRBJ1-5; the D gene is possibly TRBD1 (5 bases). V was cut by 5 bases and J by 1 base, with 18 bases left in between. CDR1 is MDHEN and CDR2 is SYDVKM in the germline V gene. This CDR3 has 17 amino acids.

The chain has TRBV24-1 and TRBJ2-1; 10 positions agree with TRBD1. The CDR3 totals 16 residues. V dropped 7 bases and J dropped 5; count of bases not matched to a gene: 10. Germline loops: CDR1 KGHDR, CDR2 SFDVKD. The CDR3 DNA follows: TGTGCCACCAGCGACGACAGGGGGCCCCCCGACAATGAGCAGTTCTTC. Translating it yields CATSDDRGPPDNEQFF.

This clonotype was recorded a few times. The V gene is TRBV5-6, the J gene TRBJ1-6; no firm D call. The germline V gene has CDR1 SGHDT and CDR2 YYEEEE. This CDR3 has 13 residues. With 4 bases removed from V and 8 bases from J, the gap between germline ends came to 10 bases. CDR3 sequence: CASSKEVDSPLHF. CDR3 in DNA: TGTGCCAGCAGCAAGGAGGTGGATTCACCCCTCCACTTT.

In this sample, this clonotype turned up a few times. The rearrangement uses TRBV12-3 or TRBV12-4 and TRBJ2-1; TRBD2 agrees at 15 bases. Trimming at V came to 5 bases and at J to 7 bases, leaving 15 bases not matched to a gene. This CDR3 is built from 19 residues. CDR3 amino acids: CASSPRGLAGGLDENEQFF. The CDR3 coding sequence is TGTGCCAGCAGTCCTAGGGGACTAGCGGGGGGCCTAGACGAGAATGAGCAGTTCTTC.

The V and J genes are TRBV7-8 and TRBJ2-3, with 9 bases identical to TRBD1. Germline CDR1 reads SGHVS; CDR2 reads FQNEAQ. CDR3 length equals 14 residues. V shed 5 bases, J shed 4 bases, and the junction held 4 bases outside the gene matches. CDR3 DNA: TGTGCCAGCAGCGGCGACAGGGGGGCAGATACGCAGTATTTT. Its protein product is CASSGDRGADTQYF.

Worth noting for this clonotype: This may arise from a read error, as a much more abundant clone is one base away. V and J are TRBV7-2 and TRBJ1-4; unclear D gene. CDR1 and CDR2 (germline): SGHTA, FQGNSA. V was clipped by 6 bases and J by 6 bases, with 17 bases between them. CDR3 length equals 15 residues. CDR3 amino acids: CASRLRAGSYEKLFF. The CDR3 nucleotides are TGTGCCAGCAGGTTAAGAGCAGGAAGCTATGAAAAACTGTTTTTT.